This TCR beta chain was identified in a study of blood T cell repertoires in COVID-19. Original handling: Nucleated cell counts were estimated from reference gene primer amplification. Profiled with immunoSEQ multiplex PCR; TCRdb holds only in-frame clones, not every one. V, J and clone size are taken as reported in that table, and D and trimming were inferred from the DNA itself. The data contain more than 400,000 clones, 87% of them singletons. Cohort placement rested on clinical history that participants reported themselves. V was trimmed by 0 bases and J by 10 bases, leaving 18 bases between them. CDR3 length equals 16 residues. Per the germline V gene, CDR1 is ENHRY and CDR2 is SYGVKD.

Sequenced: PBMCs or T cells enriched from blood (not recorded which). The chain recombines TRBV10-3 with TRBJ1-4; a possible D gene is TRBD1 (5 bases). The receptor was isolated from a woman aged 18-29 years who had recovered from COVID-19. CDR3 nucleotide sequence: TGTGCCATCAGTGAGTCGCTGGTCAGGGCTGGTGGAAAACTGTTTTTT. Amino acids: CAISESLVRAGGKLFF.